Described below is a single T cell receptor beta chain sequence and its context. Its antigen is still unknown. The data originate from a study of post-analysis software for immune sequencing data. Notes on the study in general: When patients were compared with controls, a handful of TRBV segments were more frequent, TRBV5-6, TRBV5-1 and TRBV20-1 among them.

TCR beta cDNA libraries had unique molecular identifiers. Using its own MiXCR run on the PCR reads, TCRdb lists one record per CDR3 protein. This sample yields 750,000 to 950,000 distinct CDR3 sequences, of which around 50% are seen a single time; approximately 4.3% belongs to the top ten. Germline V gene lookup returns CDR1 DFQATT and CDR2 SNEGSKA (reference sequence). V was shortened by 3 bases and J by 9 bases, with 9 bases between the two germline ends. The CDR3 is 11 residues long. This receptor was taken from a girl between 10 and 17 years old with multiple sclerosis. The chain has TRBV20-1 and TRBJ2-1; D might be TRBD2 (6 bases). The sequenced sample consisted of blood. CDR3 sequence reads: CSARQGGEQFF. The CDR3, as DNA: TGCAGTGCTAGGCAGGGAGGTGAGCAGTTCTTC.